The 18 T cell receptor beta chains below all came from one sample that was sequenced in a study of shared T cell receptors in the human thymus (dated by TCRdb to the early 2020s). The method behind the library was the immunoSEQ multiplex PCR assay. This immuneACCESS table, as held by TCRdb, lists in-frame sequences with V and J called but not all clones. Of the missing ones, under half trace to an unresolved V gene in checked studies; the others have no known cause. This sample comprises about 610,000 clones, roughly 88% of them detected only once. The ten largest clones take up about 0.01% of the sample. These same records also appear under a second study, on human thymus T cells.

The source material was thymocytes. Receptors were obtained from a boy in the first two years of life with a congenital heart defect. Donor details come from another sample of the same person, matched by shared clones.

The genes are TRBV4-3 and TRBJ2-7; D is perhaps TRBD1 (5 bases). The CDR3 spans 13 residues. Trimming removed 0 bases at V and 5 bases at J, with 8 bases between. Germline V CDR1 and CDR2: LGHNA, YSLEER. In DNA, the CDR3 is TGCGCCAGCAGCCAAGATCCCAGGGACGAGCAGTACTTC. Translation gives CASSQDPRDEQYF.

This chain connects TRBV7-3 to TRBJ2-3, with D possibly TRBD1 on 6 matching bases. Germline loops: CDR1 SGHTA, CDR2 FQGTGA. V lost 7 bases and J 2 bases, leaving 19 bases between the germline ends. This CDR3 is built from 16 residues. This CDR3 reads CASIPGDLTHTDTQYF. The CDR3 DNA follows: TGTGCCAGCATTCCAGGGGATTTAACTCACACAGATACGCAGTATTTT. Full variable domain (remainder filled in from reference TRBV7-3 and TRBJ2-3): GAGVSQTPSNKVTEKGKYVELRCDPISGHTALYWYRQSLGQGPEFLIYFQGTGAADDSGLPNDRFFAVRPEGSVSTLKIQRTERGDSAVYLCASIPGDLTHTDTQYFGPGTRLTVL.

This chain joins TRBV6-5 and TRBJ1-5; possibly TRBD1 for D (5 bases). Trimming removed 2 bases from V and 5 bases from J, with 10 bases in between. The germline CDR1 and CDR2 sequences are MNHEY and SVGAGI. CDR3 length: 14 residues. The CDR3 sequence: CASSYTSGHQPQHF. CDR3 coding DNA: TGTGCCAGCAGTTACACGTCAGGGCATCAGCCCCAGCATTTT.

CDR3: CASSSLGLEDNEQFF. DNA for the CDR3: TGTGCCAGCAGCTCCCTGGGACTAGAAGACAATGAGCAGTTCTTC. The J gene is TRBJ2-1, the V gene TRBV5-6; 8 bases agree with TRBD2. J gave up 5 bases and V 3 bases, and 7 bases lay outside the gene matches. The CDR3 covers 15 residues. CDR1 is SGHDT, CDR2 YYEEEE, per germline.

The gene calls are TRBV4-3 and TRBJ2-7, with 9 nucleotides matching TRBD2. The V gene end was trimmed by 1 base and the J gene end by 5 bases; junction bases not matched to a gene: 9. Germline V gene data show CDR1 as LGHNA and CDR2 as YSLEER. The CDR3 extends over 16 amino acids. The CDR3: CASSQGVAGGPHEQYF. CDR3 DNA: TGCGCCAGCAGCCAAGGGGTGGCGGGAGGGCCCCACGAGCAGTACTTC.

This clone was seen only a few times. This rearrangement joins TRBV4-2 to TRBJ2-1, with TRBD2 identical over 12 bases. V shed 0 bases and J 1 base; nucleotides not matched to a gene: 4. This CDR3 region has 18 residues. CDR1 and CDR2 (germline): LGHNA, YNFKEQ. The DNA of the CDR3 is TGTGCCAGCAGCCAAGATAGGACTAGCGGGAATTCCTACAATGAGCAGTTCTTC. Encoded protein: CASSQDRTSGNSYNEQFF.

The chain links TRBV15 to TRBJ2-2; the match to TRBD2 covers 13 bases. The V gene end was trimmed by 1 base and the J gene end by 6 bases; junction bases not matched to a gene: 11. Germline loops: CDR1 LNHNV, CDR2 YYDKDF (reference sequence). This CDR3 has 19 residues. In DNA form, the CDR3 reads TGTGCCACCAGCAGAGCAGGAACTAGCGGGAGGGCCTGGGCCGGGGAGCTGTTTTTT. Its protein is CATSRAGTSGRAWAGELFF.

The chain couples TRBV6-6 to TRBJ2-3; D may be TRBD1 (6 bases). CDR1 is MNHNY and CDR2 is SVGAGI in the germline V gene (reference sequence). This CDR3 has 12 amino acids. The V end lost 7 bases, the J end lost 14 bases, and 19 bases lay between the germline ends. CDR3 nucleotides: TGTGCCAGCACCCGAATAAGACAGGTCCGGTATTTT. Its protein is CASTRIRQVRYF.

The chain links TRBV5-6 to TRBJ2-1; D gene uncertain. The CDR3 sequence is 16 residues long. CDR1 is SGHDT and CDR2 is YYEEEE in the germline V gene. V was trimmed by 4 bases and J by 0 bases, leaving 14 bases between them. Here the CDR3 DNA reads TGTGCCAGCAGCGTGATCGAGCCTAGCTCCTACAATGAGCAGTTCTTC. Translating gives CASSVIEPSSYNEQFF. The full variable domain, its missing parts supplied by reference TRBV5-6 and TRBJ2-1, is DAGVTQSPTHLIKTRGQQVTLRCSPKSGHDTVSWYQQALGQGPQFIFQYYEEEERQRGNFPDRFSGHQFPNYSSELNVNALLLGDSALYLCASSVIEPSSYNEQFFGPGTRLTVL.

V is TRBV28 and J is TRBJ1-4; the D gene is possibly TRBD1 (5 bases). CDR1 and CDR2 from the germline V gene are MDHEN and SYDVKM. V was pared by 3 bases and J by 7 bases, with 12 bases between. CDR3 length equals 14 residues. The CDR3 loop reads CASSLEGRGEKLFF. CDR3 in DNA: TGTGCCAGCAGTTTGGAGGGACGGGGTGAAAAACTGTTTTTT.

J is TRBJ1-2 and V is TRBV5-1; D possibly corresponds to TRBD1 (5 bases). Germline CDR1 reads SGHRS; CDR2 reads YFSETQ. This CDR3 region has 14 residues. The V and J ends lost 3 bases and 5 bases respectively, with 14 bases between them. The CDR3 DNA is TGCGCCAGCAGCTCCCCGGGGGGTTGGTATGGCTACACCTTC. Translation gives CASSSPGGWYGYTF.

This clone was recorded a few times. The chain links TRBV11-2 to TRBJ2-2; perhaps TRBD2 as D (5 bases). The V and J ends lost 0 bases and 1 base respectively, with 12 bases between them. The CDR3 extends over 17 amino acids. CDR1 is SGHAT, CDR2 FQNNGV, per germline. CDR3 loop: CASSLEPGKGNTGELFF. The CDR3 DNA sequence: TGTGCCAGCAGCTTAGAACCCGGGAAGGGGAACACCGGGGAGCTGTTTTTT. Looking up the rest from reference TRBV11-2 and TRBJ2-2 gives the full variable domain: EAGVAQSPRYKIIEKRQSVAFWCNPISGHATLYWYQQILGQGPKLLIQFQNNGVVDDSQLPKDRFSAERLKGVDSTLKIQPAKLEDSAVYLCASSLEPGKGNTGELFFGEGSRLTVL.

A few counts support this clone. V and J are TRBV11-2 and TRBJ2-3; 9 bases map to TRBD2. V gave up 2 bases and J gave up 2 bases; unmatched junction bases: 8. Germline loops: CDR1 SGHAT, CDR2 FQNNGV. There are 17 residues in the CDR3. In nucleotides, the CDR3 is TGTGCCAGCAGCTTACCCCCTCTAGCGGGGAACACAGATACGCAGTATTTT. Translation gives CASSLPPLAGNTDTQYF. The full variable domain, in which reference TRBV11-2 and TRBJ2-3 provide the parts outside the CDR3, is EAGVAQSPRYKIIEKRQSVAFWCNPISGHATLYWYQQILGQGPKLLIQFQNNGVVDDSQLPKDRFSAERLKGVDSTLKIQPAKLEDSAVYLCASSLPPLAGNTDTQYFGPGTRLTVL.

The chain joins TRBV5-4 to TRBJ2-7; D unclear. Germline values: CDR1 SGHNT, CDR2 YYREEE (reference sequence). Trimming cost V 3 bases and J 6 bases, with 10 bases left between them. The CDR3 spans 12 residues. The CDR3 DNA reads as TGTGCCAGCAGCTCGCCGTCGGGCGAGCAGTACTTC. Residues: CASSSPSGEQYF.

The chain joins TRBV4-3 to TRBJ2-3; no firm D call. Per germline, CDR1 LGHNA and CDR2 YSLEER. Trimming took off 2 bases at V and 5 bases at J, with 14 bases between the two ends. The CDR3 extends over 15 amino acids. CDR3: CASSQTLRELDTQYF. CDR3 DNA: TGCGCCAGCAGCCAAACTCTAAGAGAGTTAGATACGCAGTATTTT.

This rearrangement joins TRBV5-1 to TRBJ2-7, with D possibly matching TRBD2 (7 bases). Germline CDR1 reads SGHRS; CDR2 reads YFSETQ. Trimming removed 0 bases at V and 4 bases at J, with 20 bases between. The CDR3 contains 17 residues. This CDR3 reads CASSLGGRSGPGYEQYF. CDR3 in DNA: TGCGCCAGCAGCTTGGGGGGGCGTAGCGGGCCGGGGTACGAGCAGTACTTC.

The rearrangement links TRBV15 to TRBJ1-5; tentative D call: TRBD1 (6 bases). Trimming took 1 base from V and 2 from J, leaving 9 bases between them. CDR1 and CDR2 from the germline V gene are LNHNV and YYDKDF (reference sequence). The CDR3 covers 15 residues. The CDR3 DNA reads TGTGCCACCAGCAGAGCAGCAGGGGGCAATCAGCCCCAGCATTTT. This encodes CATSRAAGGNQPQHF.

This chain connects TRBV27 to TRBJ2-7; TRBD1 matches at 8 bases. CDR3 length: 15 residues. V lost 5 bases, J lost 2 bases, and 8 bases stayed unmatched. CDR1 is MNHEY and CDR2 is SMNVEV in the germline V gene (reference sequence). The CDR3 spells CASSPGRGRPYEQYF. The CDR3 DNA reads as TGTGCCAGCAGTCCCGGCAGGGGGCGACCCTACGAGCAGTACTTC.